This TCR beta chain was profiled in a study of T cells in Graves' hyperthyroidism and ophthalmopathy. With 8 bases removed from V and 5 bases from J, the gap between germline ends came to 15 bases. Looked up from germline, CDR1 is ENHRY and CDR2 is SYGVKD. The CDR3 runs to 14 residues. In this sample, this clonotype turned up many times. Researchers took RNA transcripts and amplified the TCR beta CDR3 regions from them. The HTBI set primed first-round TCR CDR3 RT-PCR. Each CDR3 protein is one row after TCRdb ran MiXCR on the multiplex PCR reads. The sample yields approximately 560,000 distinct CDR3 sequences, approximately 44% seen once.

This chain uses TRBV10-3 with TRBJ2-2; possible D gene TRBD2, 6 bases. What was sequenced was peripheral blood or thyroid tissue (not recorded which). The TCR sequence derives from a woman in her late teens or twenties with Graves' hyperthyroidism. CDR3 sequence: CAIAGTPGTGELFF. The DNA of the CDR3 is TGTGCCATCGCGGGAACGCCAGGGACCGGGGAGCTGTTTTTT.